Presented here are 10 T cell receptor beta chains from one specimen sequenced in a study of shared clonotypes between healthy human individuals. Naive CD8 isolation took CD45RO-negative cells positively selected for CCR7 and excluded terminally differentiated effector memory CD45RA+ cells. Sequencing was performed with immunoSEQ multiplex PCR; in TCRdb, only in-frame clones are kept and a portion is missing. The sample has fewer than 850,000 clones, around 96% seen once. Source material: naive CD8+ T cells sorted from blood. The origin of the receptors is a man aged 25-45 years in good health.

The chain has TRBV13 and TRBJ1-2; maybe TRBD1 (6 bases). CDR1 and CDR2 (germline): PRHDT, FYEKMQ (reference sequence). The CDR3 consists of 18 residues. Trimming left V 4 bases short and J 5 bases short, with 26 bases between. CDR3 DNA: TGTGCCAGCAGCTCAATATTCACGCAGGGACAAAAGTTTTATGGCTACACCTTC. Protein: CASSSIFTQGQKFYGYTF.

V and J are TRBV7-9 and TRBJ2-3; 12 bases map to TRBD2. Germline CDR1 is SEHNR and CDR2 is FQNEAQ (reference sequence). The ends lost 5 bases at V and 3 bases at J; junction bases unmatched: 6. This CDR3 is built from 16 residues. CDR3 loop: CASSPTSGSGTDTQYF. The CDR3 bases are TGTGCCAGCAGCCCGACTAGCGGGAGCGGAACAGATACGCAGTATTTT.

In this sample, this clone turned up once. The V and J genes are TRBV4-1 and TRBJ2-1; D gene unclear. The CDR3 runs 13 residues. Germline CDR1 is MGHRA and CDR2 is YSYEKL. Trimming left V 2 bases short and J 2 bases short, with 4 bases between. CDR3 in amino acids: CASSQSTYNEQFF. Here the CDR3 DNA reads TGCGCCAGCAGCCAAAGCACCTACAATGAGCAGTTCTTC.

V gene TRBV2 combines with J gene TRBJ1-2; D not certain. Between the trimmed V and J ends, which lost 3 bases and 2 bases, there was a span of 4 bases. The CDR3 is 12 amino acids. Germline V lookup: CDR1 SNHLY, CDR2 FYNNEI. The CDR3 DNA reads as TGTGCCAGCAGTGATGACAACTATGGCTACACCTTC. It translates to CASSDDNYGYTF.

The genes are TRBV19 and TRBJ2-7; perhaps TRBD2 as D (5 bases). The CDR3 runs 16 residues. The germline CDR1 and CDR2 sequences are LNHDA and SQIVND (reference sequence). Trimming left V 3 bases short and J 0 bases short, with 15 bases between. This CDR3 is CASSIARAGISYEQYF. The CDR3 region has the DNA TGTGCCAGTAGTATTGCGAGGGCTGGTATCTCCTACGAGCAGTACTTC. The variable domain in full, completed from reference TRBV19 and TRBJ2-7, reads DGGITQSPKYLFRKEGQNVTLSCEQNLNHDAMYWYRQDPGQGLRLIYYSQIVNDFQKGDIAEGYSVSREKKESFPLTVTSAQKNPTAFYLCASSIARAGISYEQYFGPGTRLTVT.

The chain joins TRBV7-9 to TRBJ2-7, with no clear D. Germline-derived CDR1 and CDR2 are SEHNR and FQNEAQ (reference sequence). The CDR3 extends over 15 amino acids. Deletions cut 5 bases from V and 0 bases from J, with 14 bases between. The CDR3 is CASSPPGWDSYEQYF. CDR3 nucleotides: TGTGCCAGCAGCCCGCCCGGTTGGGACTCCTACGAGCAGTACTTC.

A remark on this clone: This same CDR3 is encoded by further DNA sequences in the sample. The chain recombines TRBV5-5 with TRBJ1-1; 7 bases map to TRBD1. This CDR3 contains 12 residues. Unmatched junction bases numbered 1, after V lost 4 bases and J lost 4 bases. Germline V gene sequence: CDR1 SGHKS, CDR2 YYEKEE (reference sequence). CDR3 amino acids: CASSRDSTEAFF. Here the CDR3 DNA reads TGTGCCAGCAGCCGGGACAGCACTGAAGCTTTCTTT.

V is TRBV27 and J is TRBJ2-6; no definite D call. The V end lost 6 bases, the J end lost 0 bases, and 9 bases lay between the germline ends. The CDR3 extends over 15 amino acids. CDR1 and CDR2 (germline): MNHEY, SMNVEV (reference sequence). Here the CDR3 reads CASSLRDSGANVLTF. In DNA, the CDR3 is TGTGCCAGCAGCCTAAGGGACTCTGGGGCCAACGTCCTGACTTTC.

This chain links TRBV5-1 with TRBJ1-1; D remains ambiguous. This CDR3 comprises 14 residues. V was cut by 1 base and J by 7 bases, with 14 bases left in between. Germline V gene lookup returns CDR1 SGHRS and CDR2 YFSETQ. CDR3 residues: CASSLHQAENEAFF. The DNA of the CDR3 is TGCGCCAGCAGCTTGCACCAGGCGGAGAATGAAGCTTTCTTT.

This chain joins TRBV5-4 and TRBJ1-3; the match to TRBD1 covers 9 bases. Germline values: CDR1 SGHNT, CDR2 YYREEE (reference sequence). J lost 6 bases, V lost 3 bases, and 1 base had no gene match. This CDR3 has 13 residues. CDR3 amino acids: CASSWTGENTIYF. CDR3 coding DNA: TGTGCCAGCAGCTGGACAGGGGAAAACACCATATATTTT.